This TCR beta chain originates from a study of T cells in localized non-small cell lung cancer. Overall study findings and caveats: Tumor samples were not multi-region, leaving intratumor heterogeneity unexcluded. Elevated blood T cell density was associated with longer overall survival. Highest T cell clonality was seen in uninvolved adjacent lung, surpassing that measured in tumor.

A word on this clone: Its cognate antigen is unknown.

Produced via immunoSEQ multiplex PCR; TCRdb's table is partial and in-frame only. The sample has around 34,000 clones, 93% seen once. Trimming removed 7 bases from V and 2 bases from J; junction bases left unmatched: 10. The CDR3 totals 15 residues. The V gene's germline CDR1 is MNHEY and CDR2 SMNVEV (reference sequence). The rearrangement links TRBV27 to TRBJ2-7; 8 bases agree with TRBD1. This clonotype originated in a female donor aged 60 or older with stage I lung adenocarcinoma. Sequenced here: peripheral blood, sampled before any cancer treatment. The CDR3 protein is CASILNHRGTYEQYF. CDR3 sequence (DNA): TGTGCCAGCATCCTAAACCACAGGGGGACCTACGAGCAGTACTTC.